Described below is a single TCR beta chain sequence and its context. No cognate antigen has been identified for it. Base qualities were left out, and no much larger clone turns up one base away. This sample was included in a study of CD8 T cells in Susac syndrome (dated by TCRdb to about 2019). Regarding the study in general: Whether CD8+ T cell activation and differentiation in Susac syndrome was antigen driven was tested using repertoire sequencing.

On the study overall, not on this receptor specifically: The number of individuals in the TCR sequencing and HLA analysis was acknowledged as relatively small.

High-throughput TCR beta sequencing profiled peripheral blood CD8+ and CD4+ T cells from healthy donors, Susac syndrome patients and multiple sclerosis patients. Healthy donors were included as age- and sex-matched controls. CD8+ TEMRA cells were enriched by FACS, while bulk CD8+ and CD4+ T cells were purified by magnetic negative isolation. Blood was collected in EDTA tubes and processed within 24 hours, with PBMCs isolated through density gradient centrifugation. PBMCs intended for TCR sequencing were frozen in liquid nitrogen and were later thawed in a 37 degrees C water bath. A purity of at least 90% was achieved for sorted or isolated CD4+, CD8+ and CD8+ TEMRA cells. RNA was extracted using the RNeasy kit, and roughly 0.5 to 1 ug of the RNA was reverse transcribed with random hexamers. TCR beta CDR3 regions were amplified with the immunoSEQ multiplex PCR assay covering 54 Vbeta and 13 Jbeta segments. PCR amplification bias was corrected using a synthetic template baseline for primer optimization and computational correction. On the study's bioinformatics: Only productive sequences were kept, with reads annotated to V, D and J genes according to IMGT and analyzed in immunoSEQ Analyzer. To calculate clonality, Shannon entropy was normalized by log2 of the number of productive unique sequences and then subtracted from one. For each patient and control, public and private clones were evaluated within the 100 most prevalent clones. Clones were defined as Susac-specific if absent from the healthy and MS cohorts, from some 1,000 published viral clones and from other ImmuneACCESS disease sequences. In-frame beta chains were kept once TCRdb had trimmed the public reads at Q25 with fastp and called clones with MiXCR. Rows are unified per CDR3 protein, each entry keeping the most common DNA and genes. What appears here as the V and J calls and clone size reflects TCRdb's work, not the paper's. The sample profile shows 180,000 or so distinct CDR3 sequences; around 94% of them were found once. Over 0.12% of the sample comes from the top ten.

V lost 4 bases and J lost 3 bases, and the count of bases not matched to a germline gene is 3. The CDR3, cysteine through phenylalanine, is 14 amino acids long. CDR3 DNA only is kept here, 42 bases in frame from base 1. Via the germline V gene, CDR1 is MDHEN and CDR2 SYDVKM. The sequencing sample was made of CD4+ T cells from PBMCs. This TCR was sampled from a human donor in good health. The chain is made from TRBV28 and TRBJ2-7, with 10 bases aligning to TRBD1. DNA sequence: TGTGCCAGCAGTTCCGGGACAGGGGACTACGAGCAGTACTTC. This encodes CASSSGTGDYEQYF.